What follows are 5 T cell receptor beta chains derived from one specimen sequenced in a study of beta chain features in type 1 diabetes. Since all of the isolated RNA was reverse transcribed, expressed TCRB transcripts were what got sequenced. Generated by immunoSEQ multiplex PCR, the TCRdb table keeps only in-frame clones and is missing some. In the table there are around 340,000 clones, approximately 8% of which are singletons. Sample: central memory CD4+ T cells from blood. These receptors were taken from a young woman in good health.

The J gene is TRBJ2-2, the V gene TRBV29-1; 7 bases map to TRBD2. Per germline, CDR1 SQVTM and CDR2 ANQGSEA. The CDR3 totals 13 residues. V was pared by 4 bases and J by 1 base, with 0 bases of the junction left unmatched. This chain's CDR3 is CSVGGGNTGELFF. The CDR3 region has the DNA TGCAGCGTTGGCGGGGGGAACACCGGGGAGCTGTTTTTT.

This clone was detected only a few times. The gene calls are TRBV29-1 and TRBJ2-7; 9 nucleotides match TRBD1. Germline values: CDR1 SQVTM, CDR2 ANQGSEA. J was trimmed by 7 bases and V by 4 bases; bases with no gene match: 5. The CDR3 runs 12 residues. This CDR3 is CSVGGQGREQYF. CDR3 coding DNA: TGCAGCGTTGGAGGACAGGGGAGGGAGCAGTACTTC.

This clone was observed many times. The genes are TRBV28 and TRBJ2-7, with TRBD1 matching over 7 bases. J was trimmed by 4 bases and V by 6 bases; bases with no gene match: 6. The CDR3 spans 13 residues. The germline V gene encodes CDR1 MDHEN and CDR2 SYDVKM. As DNA, the CDR3 is TGTGCCAGCAGAGGGACAGTACGGTACGAGCAGTACTTC. It translates to CASRGTVRYEQYF.

The sample holds a few counts of this clone. The chain recombines TRBV2 with TRBJ2-1; D is perhaps TRBD2 (6 bases). This CDR3 has 15 amino acids. V lost 5 bases to trimming and J lost 4 bases, with 15 bases between them. Germline V gene data show CDR1 as SNHLY and CDR2 as FYNNEI. The CDR3 protein is CASSLKSGRYNEQFF. The CDR3 nucleotides are TGTGCCAGCAGTCTAAAATCCGGGAGATACAATGAGCAGTTCTTC.

This clone has a handful of counts. The chain uses TRBV28 and TRBJ2-3, with 12 bases fitting TRBD2. With 4 bases clipped from V and 4 bases from J, the junction kept 6 bases outside the gene matches. Germline assignment: CDR1 MDHEN and CDR2 SYDVKM. The CDR3 contains 16 residues. The CDR3 sequence is CASSSPTSGSSDTQYF. In DNA, the CDR3 is TGTGCCAGCAGTTCTCCGACTAGCGGGAGTTCAGATACGCAGTATTTT.